The 26 T cell receptor beta chains below all came from one sample that was sequenced in a study of T cells in Graves' hyperthyroidism and ophthalmopathy. Authors of the study amplified TCR beta CDR3 regions from RNA transcripts. TCR CDR3 underwent first-round RT-PCR with the HTBI primer set. Each CDR3 protein gets one entry after TCRdb re-called the multiplex PCR reads with MiXCR. The sample holds about 290,000 distinct CDR3 sequences; 12% to 15% are singletons and the top ten take around 8%. The specimen sequenced was blood. These receptor sequences come from a woman aged 40 to 50 with Graves' hyperthyroidism.

The gene calls are TRBV7-9 and TRBJ1-6; 8 nucleotides match TRBD1. V gave up 2 bases and J gave up 6 bases; unmatched junction bases: 9. CDR3 length equals 17 residues. Germline CDR1 and CDR2: SEHNR and FQNEAQ (reference sequence). The CDR3 loop reads CASSLSGQGGLNSPLHF. CDR3 in DNA: TGTGCCAGCAGCTTATCCGGACAGGGAGGGCTTAATTCACCCCTCCACTTT.

This clonotype was seen ten or more times. The rearrangement joins TRBV5-1 to TRBJ1-5; 8 bases match TRBD1. Germline V gene lookup returns CDR1 SGHRS and CDR2 YFSETQ. The V segment lost 5 bases and the J segment 7 bases; nucleotides outside the gene matches: 11. The CDR3 loop spans 15 amino acids. The CDR3, as DNA: TGCGCCAGCAGTCAGGAGGGCGGACAGGGACAGCCCCAGCATTTT. This codes for CASSQEGGQGQPQHF.

In this sample, this clonotype turned up many times. The rearrangement links TRBV27 to TRBJ2-5, with 7 bases matching TRBD1. The CDR3 runs 15 residues. Germline-derived CDR1 and CDR2 are MNHEY and SMNVEV (reference sequence). The junction had 7 bases not matched to a gene; V was cut back by 4 bases and J by 2 bases. The CDR3 protein is CASSSRKGQQETQYF. CDR3 DNA sequence: TGTGCCAGCAGTTCCCGGAAGGGACAGCAAGAGACCCAGTACTTC.

This clonotype appeared many times. The chain combines TRBV6-1 with TRBJ1-4, with 8 bases identical to TRBD1. Losses at the gene ends were 6 bases for V and 7 bases for J; bases not matched to a gene: 10. Germline V CDR1 and CDR2: MNHNS, SASEGT. The CDR3 loop spans 15 amino acids. The CDR3 DNA follows: TGTGCCAGCAGGCCCGCGGACAGGGAGGGTGAAAAACTGTTTTTT. It is translated as CASRPADREGEKLFF.

Comments on this clonotype: This may be a read error, as it is one base from a much larger clone. This chain links TRBV6-2 or TRBV6-3 with TRBJ1-4; a weak D match, TRBD1 (5 bases). The CDR3 is 13 amino acids. Trimming left V 8 bases short and J 8 bases short, with 15 bases between. Germline V gives CDR1 MNHEY, CDR2 SVGEGT. The CDR3 sequence is CASRKGRYEKLFF. The CDR3 coding sequence is TGTGCCAGCCGTAAGGGGAGATACGAAAAACTGTTTTTT.

This clonotype was picked up many times. The chain links TRBV2 to TRBJ2-1; 8 bases map to TRBD2. CDR1 is SNHLY and CDR2 is FYNNEI in the germline V gene. CDR3 length: 16 amino acids. With V trimmed by 1 base and J by 7 bases, 9 bases remained unmatched. The CDR3, as DNA: TGTGCCAGCAGTGAAGGATGGGCTAGCGGGCGAAATGAGCAGTTCTTC. This codes for CASSEGWASGRNEQFF.

This clonotype has a count of ten or more. This sequence joins TRBV2 and TRBJ2-7; TRBD1 is a possible D gene (6 bases). CDR3 length equals 14 residues. The V gene's germline CDR1 is SNHLY and CDR2 FYNNEI. Trimming left V 6 bases short and J 0 bases short, with 12 bases between. CDR3 amino acids: CASRGHGSSYEQYF. CDR3 nucleotides: TGTGCCAGCAGGGGACACGGGTCCTCCTACGAGCAGTACTTC.

This clonotype occurred many times. The chain employs TRBV11-3 and TRBJ2-7; 11 positions match TRBD2. V lost 3 bases, J lost 4 bases, and 8 bases stayed unmatched. The CDR3 sequence is 16 residues long. Looked up from germline, CDR1 is SGHNT and CDR2 is YENEEA. DNA for the CDR3: TGTGCCAGCAGCTTCGGACTAGCGGGCGTCCCATACGAGCAGTACTTC. It codes for CASSFGLAGVPYEQYF.

On this clonotype itself: One junction end does not reproduce the germline sequence, and a read error may be involved. The V call is TRBV5-1, the J call TRBJ2-1, with D unclear. From germline, CDR1 is SGHRS and CDR2 YFSETQ. CDR3 size: 15 residues. For the CDR3, the DNA is TGTGCCAGCAGCGTAGAAAAGAGCTCCTACAATGAGCAGTTCTTC. It translates to CASSVEKSSYNEQFF.

V usage is TRBV9 and J usage is TRBJ1-2; 9 bases line up with TRBD1. The junction had 7 bases not matched to a gene; V was cut back by 6 bases and J by 4 bases. CDR1 is SGDLS and CDR2 is YYNGEE in the germline V gene. The CDR3 has 14 amino acids. The CDR3 nucleotides are TGTGCCAGCACCAGGGACAGGGACCTCTATGGCTACACCTTC. Translation: CASTRDRDLYGYTF.

This sequence joins TRBV19 and TRBJ1-2; unclear D gene. CDR1 LNHDA and CDR2 SQIVND come from the germline V gene (reference sequence). V lost 6 bases, J lost 0 bases, and 11 bases lay in between. The CDR3 loop spans 14 amino acids. In DNA, the CDR3 is TGTGCCAGTAGAGCTGCCGCTACTAACTATGGCTACACCTTC. It specifies CASRAAATNYGYTF.

This clonotype was counted at least ten times. V gene TRBV7-9 combines with J gene TRBJ2-7; tentatively, D is TRBD2 (5 bases). The CDR3 covers 15 residues. The V gene lost 3 bases and the J gene lost 3 bases, with 15 bases spanning the gap. Germline loops: CDR1 SEHNR, CDR2 FQNEAQ (reference sequence). The DNA for the CDR3 is TGTGCCAGCAGCTTTGGCGGGTCCACTCTCTACGAGCAGTACTTC. Translating gives CASSFGGSTLYEQYF.

This clonotype has only a few counts. The rearrangement links TRBV20-1 to TRBJ1-5; D ambiguous. V dropped 5 bases and J dropped 4 bases, with 9 bases sitting between them. The CDR3 is made up of 12 amino acids. From germline, CDR1 is DFQATT and CDR2 SNEGSKA (reference sequence). This CDR3 is CSARGGNQPQHF. For the CDR3, the DNA is TGCAGTGCTCGAGGAGGGAATCAGCCCCAGCATTTT.

Many counts were recorded for this clonotype. The rearrangement links TRBV7-9 to TRBJ2-3; perhaps TRBD2 as D (6 bases). Germline-derived CDR1 and CDR2 are SEHNR and FQNEAQ (reference sequence). CDR3 length: 12 residues. The V end was cut by 5 bases, the J end by 6 bases, with 9 bases between. CDR3 DNA: TGTGCCAGCAGCCCGGAGGGGGATACGCAGTATTTT. It is translated as CASSPEGDTQYF.

This clonotype was counted at least ten times. CDR3 sequence reads: CSAGTDKETQYF. The CDR3 DNA reads TGCAGTGCTGGCACAGATAAAGAGACCCAGTACTTC. V and J are TRBV20-1 and TRBJ2-5, with D unresolved. V shed 5 bases and J shed 3 bases, with 10 bases lying between them. Germline V gene data show CDR1 as DFQATT and CDR2 as SNEGSKA (reference sequence). The CDR3 loop spans 12 amino acids.

This clonotype was seen a few times. This may be a read error, as it is one base from a much larger clone. V is TRBV28 and J is TRBJ2-7; D might be TRBD1 (6 bases). The germline V and J ends were trimmed by 3 bases and 6 bases, with 12 bases remaining between them. CDR1 is MDHEN and CDR2 is SYDVKM in the germline V gene. The CDR3 length is 13 residues. The chain's CDR3 is CASSFRQGGEQYF. In DNA form, the CDR3 reads TGTGCCAGCAGTTTCCGGCAAGGGGGCGAGCAGTACTTC.

V and J are TRBV5-8 and TRBJ1-6; weak D call: TRBD1 (6 bases). Trimming removed 4 bases from V and 5 bases from J, with 13 bases in between. CDR1 SGHTS and CDR2 YDEGEE come from the germline V gene. The CDR3 is made up of 15 amino acids. Written as DNA, the CDR3 is TGTGCCAGCAGCACCCAGGGGCCCCATAATTCACCCCTCCACTTT. This codes for CASSTQGPHNSPLHF.

This clonotype was detected ten times or more. The chain has TRBV5-7 and TRBJ2-7, with D uncertain. TRBV5-7 qualifies as an ORF whose function is uncertain. V was pared by 4 bases and J by 6 bases, with 20 bases between. The CDR3 is made up of 15 amino acids. CDR3 sequence reads: CASSLRTRPLREQYF. CDR3 coding DNA: TGTGCCAGCAGCCTAAGGACCAGGCCCCTCCGCGAGCAGTACTTC.

The chain links TRBV11-2 to TRBJ1-2, with D perhaps TRBD1 (5 bases). V lost 4 bases and J lost 3, with 21 bases in between. The CDR3 runs to 17 residues. Germline CDR1 reads SGHAT; CDR2 reads FQNNGV. Written as DNA, the CDR3 is TGTGCCAGCAGCTCCGGGGGGACTAGCGGGAGGGACTATGGCTACACCTTC. Protein sequence: CASSSGGTSGRDYGYTF.

This clonotype has at least ten counts. The gene calls are TRBV12-3 or TRBV12-4 and TRBJ2-3; 9 bases agree with TRBD2. CDR3 length equals 12 residues. V lost 2 bases to trimming and J lost 11 bases; unmatched junction nucleotides: 2. Here the CDR3 reads CASSLTSGRQYF. CDR3 sequence (DNA): TGTGCCAGCAGTTTAACTAGCGGGCGGCAGTATTTT.

This clonotype was seen at least ten times. The genes are TRBV18 and TRBJ1-1; D unclear. Germline V CDR1 and CDR2: KGHSH, LQKENI. This CDR3 has 14 residues. V lost 2 bases and J 3 bases, leaving 10 bases between the germline ends. As DNA, the CDR3 is TGTGCCAGCTCACCAGCAGGTACATACACTGAAGCTTTCTTT. It is translated as CASSPAGTYTEAFF.

This clonotype was recorded many times. The J gene is TRBJ2-5, the V gene TRBV7-9; D remains ambiguous. Germline lookup yields CDR1 SEHNR and CDR2 FQNEAQ (reference sequence). This CDR3 region has 13 residues. V gave up 4 bases and J gave up 6 bases, with 12 bases separating them. The CDR3 region has the DNA TGTGCCAGCAGCTCAGGAGTCCCGAAGACCCAGTACTTC. It translates to CASSSGVPKTQYF. Full variable domain (outside the CDR3, taken from reference TRBV7-9 and TRBJ2-5): DTGVSQNPRHKITKRGQNVTFRCDPISEHNRLYWYRQTLGQGPEFLTYFQNEAQLEKSRLLSDRFSAERPKGSFSTLEIQRTEQGDSAMYLCASSSGVPKTQYFGPGTRLLVL.

In this sample, this clonotype turned up many times. The V gene is TRBV6-1, the J gene TRBJ2-7; no clear D. This CDR3 spans 13 amino acids. Per germline, CDR1 MNHNS and CDR2 SASEGT. Trimming took 3 bases from V and 1 from J, leaving 7 bases between them. CDR3 sequence reads: CASSEVLSYEQYF. In nucleotides, the CDR3 is TGTGCCAGCAGTGAGGTCCTTTCCTACGAGCAGTACTTC.

This clonotype was counted only a few times. The rearrangement uses TRBV15 and TRBJ2-3; D gene unclear. The CDR3 covers 11 residues. In germline, CDR1 is LNHNV, CDR2 YYDKDF (reference sequence). Trimming cost V 3 bases and J 5 bases, with 3 bases left between them. CDR3 residues: CATSRKDTQYF. The CDR3 region has the DNA TGTGCCACCAGCAGGAAAGATACGCAGTATTTT.

This clonotype was seen just once. The chain carries TRBV20-1 and TRBJ2-3; no firm D call. The V and J ends lost 3 bases and 2 bases respectively, with 6 bases between them. CDR1 is DFQATT, CDR2 SNEGSKA, per germline (reference sequence). The CDR3 covers 12 residues. The CDR3 DNA is TGCAGTGCTAGTTTCCCCACAGATACGCAGTATTTT. Translating it yields CSASFPTDTQYF.

This clonotype was counted at least ten times. V gene TRBV9 combines with J gene TRBJ2-5; D ambiguous. The CDR3 length is 15 residues. CDR1 is SGDLS and CDR2 is YYNGEE in the germline V gene. V was pared by 0 bases and J by 2 bases, with 11 bases between. The CDR3 nucleotides read TGTGCCAGCAGCGTAGCCATTGGGGTACAAGAGACCCAGTACTTC. Protein sequence: CASSVAIGVQETQYF.